This T cell receptor beta chain was identified during a study of blood T cells in healthy people across ages. General study points: Whereas aged donors had fewer naive CD4+ cells, long-lived donors had more of them and higher diversity.

Primers used in a second PCR of roughly 7 to 11 cycles were a sample-barcoded 5' primer and a J-beta primer mix. Every cDNA molecule carried a tag from a template-switch adaptor bearing 12 random nucleotides. TCRdb re-called the 5' RACE reads through MiXCR, storing one row per CDR3 protein. The sample shows some 1.5 million distinct CDR3 sequences, under 55% of them seen only once. Germline V gene sequence: CDR1 MGHRA, CDR2 YSYEKL. The CDR3 spans 13 residues. V was clipped by 0 bases and J by 13 bases, with 13 bases between them. Points on this clonotype: The antigen is unknown.

The material sequenced was blood. The chain carries TRBV4-1 and TRBJ2-1; no reliable D call. The receptor comes from a woman between 18 and 29 years old in good health. This CDR3 reads CASSQDQQETQFF. The CDR3 DNA is TGCGCCAGCAGCCAAGATCAGCAAGAGACCCAGTTCTTC.